This T cell receptor (beta chain) was sequenced for a study of shared clonotypes between healthy human individuals. Study at large: Plates per donor: three CD4 naive, three CD4 memory, two CD8 naive, one CD8 memory. Study results and limitations: The sharing of 5% to 5.5% of naive CD4 clonotypes was seen across a handful of donors. Non-shared clonotypes were found to have lower generation probabilities than the clonotypes that were shared by all four of the sorted-subset donors. The authors expected sequencing depth to affect clonotype sharing among donors.

Germline values: CDR1 MGHDK, CDR2 SYGVNS. CDR3 size: 11 residues. Trimming took 6 bases from V and 5 from J; bases not matched to a gene: 1. Remarks on this clone: Its cognate antigen is unknown.

Here immunoSEQ multiplex PCR was the method, and the copy in TCRdb shows in-frame clones only, minus some. Found here are approximately 980,000 clones, approximately 80% of them singletons; the top ten hold roughly 1.5%. The chain couples TRBV25-1 to TRBJ2-7; 7 bases align to TRBD1. The clonotype was recovered from a man aged 18 to 30 in good health. The source material was memory CD4+ T cells sorted from blood. Sample subset: CD45RA-negative fraction. DNA for the CDR3: TGTGCCAGCAGGACAGGGCACGAGCAGTACTTC. Protein product: CASRTGHEQYF.